Below, one TCR beta chain is given with its context. The antigen is undetermined. The data are from a study of cytomegalovirus exposure and HLA in healthy donors. The study ran its PCR with 60 Vbeta and 13 Jbeta primers. The repertoire was sequenced with immunoSEQ multiplex PCR; TCRdb's copy has only in-frame clones and lacks some. The sample carries about 190,000 clones, 65% to 85% recorded once. Points from the study as a whole: Testing in vitro showed a few CMV-associated chains specific for CMV antigens. Cytomegalovirus-associated TCR beta chains were listed, numbering 150 to 200.

The CDR3 runs 15 residues. The germline gives CDR1 SGDLS, CDR2 YYNGEE. V shed 0 bases and J shed 4 bases, with 13 bases lying between them. Source material: PBMCs. The sequence derives from a male donor in good health and CMV-seronegative. The chain recombines TRBV9 with TRBJ2-5, with D perhaps TRBD2 (5 bases). The CDR3 nucleotides are TGTGCCAGCAGCGTAGGCGCTAGCCCATCAGAGACCCAGTACTTC. This encodes CASSVGASPSETQYF.